The 30 T cell receptor beta chains below come from one sample, sequenced in a study of monozygotic twins with inflammatory bowel disease. One entry per CDR3 protein, without DNA, is what TCRdb gives after re-calling the 5' RACE reads. Listed are 350,000 to 550,000 distinct CDR3 sequences; around 2.4% falls within the top ten. The sample taken for sequencing was blood. Receptors were obtained from a human donor with ulcerative colitis or Crohn's disease, or a healthy co-twin of an affected twin (not recorded which).

The chain has TRBV11-2 and TRBJ1-1. There are 15 residues in the CDR3. In germline, CDR1 is SGHAT, CDR2 FQNNGV. CDR3 loop: CASSSRGLLNTEAFF.

The CDR3: CASSRIENTEAFF. This chain joins TRBV5-1 and TRBJ1-1. CDR3 length equals 13 residues. CDR1 SGHRS and CDR2 YFSETQ come from the germline V gene. Full variable domain (remainder filled in from reference TRBV5-1 and TRBJ1-1): KAGVTQTPRYLIKTRGQQVTLSCSPISGHRSVSWYQQTPGQGLQFLFEYFSETQRNKGNFPGRFSGRQFSNSRSEMNVSTLELGDSALYLCASSRIENTEAFFGQGTRLTVV.

The V and J genes are TRBV11-2 and TRBJ2-3; the D call from TCRdb, TRBD1, cannot be confirmed without DNA. The germline V gene encodes CDR1 SGHAT and CDR2 FQNNGV. This CDR3 has 17 amino acids. The CDR3: CASSPRNGQGYTDTQYF.

The V and J genes are TRBV6-4 and TRBJ2-3; as DNA is missing, the TRBD1 call by TCRdb cannot be tested. Per the germline V gene, CDR1 is MRHNA and CDR2 is SNTAGT. The CDR3 is 14 residues long. CDR3 protein: CASSVDRGTDTQYF.

The CDR3: CASSKAWGNTEAFF. The chain links TRBV19 to TRBJ1-1. Germline V gene lookup returns CDR1 LNHDA and CDR2 SQIVND (reference sequence). CDR3 size: 14 residues.

The chain uses TRBV5-1 and TRBJ2-3. The germline CDR1 and CDR2 sequences are SGHRS and YFSETQ. This CDR3 spans 14 amino acids. This chain's CDR3 is CASSLSGDTDTQYF.

The chain recombines TRBV6-2 or TRBV6-3 with TRBJ2-3; with no DNA, the TCRdb D assignment of TRBD2 cannot be verified. Germline V gene sequence: CDR1 MNHEY, CDR2 SVGEGT. This CDR3 contains 15 residues. This CDR3 reads CASSFDSGRSDTQYF.

The gene calls are TRBV12-3 or TRBV12-4 and TRBJ1-1. This CDR3 contains 15 residues. The CDR3 reads CASSPLGRRDTEAFF.

This chain links TRBV12-3 or TRBV12-4 with TRBJ2-1; lacking DNA, the TRBD1 call made by TCRdb goes unchecked. The CDR3 runs 13 residues. The CDR3 reads CASSGQGGDEQFF.

The V gene is TRBV12-3 or TRBV12-4, the J gene TRBJ2-1; as DNA is missing, the TRBD2 call by TCRdb cannot be tested. The CDR3 covers 15 residues. The chain's CDR3 is CASRLQSPTYNEQFF.

The CDR3 loop is CAWSVLSDEQFF. The chain links TRBV30 to TRBJ2-1. The V gene's germline CDR1 is GTSNPN and CDR2 SVGIG (reference sequence). The CDR3 contains 12 residues.

The J gene is TRBJ2-3, the V gene TRBV12-3 or TRBV12-4; TCRdb lists TRBD1, though no DNA is available to test this call. There are 15 residues in the CDR3. The CDR3 loop reads CASSFAGGMTDTQYF.

The chain couples TRBV15 to TRBJ1-5. Germline V gene sequence: CDR1 LNHNV, CDR2 YYDKDF (reference sequence). The CDR3 has 16 amino acids. This CDR3 is CATSRDFIEGNQPQHF.

This chain connects TRBV20-1 to TRBJ2-1. The CDR3 has 14 residues. Germline V gives CDR1 DFQATT, CDR2 SNEGSKA (reference sequence). CDR3 protein: CSARPEDMVNEQFF.

This chain joins TRBV10-3 and TRBJ2-7; no DNA is available, so the TRBD1 call from TCRdb remains unchecked. The CDR3 is made up of 14 amino acids. Germline V gene sequence: CDR1 ENHRY, CDR2 SYGVKD. CDR3 in amino acids: CAISGGQGDYEQYF.

The chain combines TRBV4-2 with TRBJ2-2; the D call of TRBD1 rests on TCRdb alone, since no DNA is present to check it. This CDR3 contains 17 residues. Germline assignment: CDR1 LGHNA and CDR2 YNFKEQ. CDR3 loop: CASSQVPPNLYTGELFF.

The J gene is TRBJ2-3, the V gene TRBV30. Germline CDR1 reads GTSNPN; CDR2 reads SVGIG (reference sequence). This CDR3 is 12 amino acids long. This CDR3 reads CAWSSPADTQYF.

The chain joins TRBV28 to TRBJ2-5; no DNA is available, so the TRBD1 call from TCRdb remains unchecked. This CDR3 contains 17 residues. CDR1 is MDHEN and CDR2 is SYDVKM in the germline V gene. CDR3 loop: CASSPRPGDRGQETQYF.

The chain has TRBV18 and TRBJ2-7; the TCRdb call, TRBD2, lacks DNA for checking. Germline V gives CDR1 KGHSH, CDR2 LQKENI. The CDR3 has 11 residues. The CDR3 loop is CASSKGPEQYF.

The CDR3: CASSAGDRPNEQFF. The gene calls are TRBV7-9 and TRBJ2-1; without DNA, the TCRdb call of TRBD1 cannot be checked. This CDR3 contains 14 residues. CDR1 is SEHNR, CDR2 FQNEAQ, per germline (reference sequence).

J is TRBJ2-1 and V is TRBV5-1; the D call from TCRdb, TRBD1, cannot be confirmed without DNA. The V gene's germline CDR1 is SGHRS and CDR2 YFSETQ. This CDR3 contains 16 residues. The CDR3 protein is CASSLGDSAGYFEQFF.

The chain employs TRBV30 and TRBJ2-1; TCRdb calls TRBD1, which cannot be checked without DNA. From germline, CDR1 is GTSNPN and CDR2 SVGIG (reference sequence). The CDR3 has 15 amino acids. CDR3 loop: CAWSSRGNGKSEQFF.

The V and J genes are TRBV29-1 and TRBJ2-1; the TCRdb call, TRBD2, lacks DNA for checking. This CDR3 is built from 14 residues. Germline CDR1 and CDR2: SQVTM and ANQGSEA. The CDR3 here is CSSKRLAAYNEQFF.

This chain uses TRBV5-5 with TRBJ2-5; TCRdb proposes TRBD2, but this gene call is untestable without DNA. Germline loops: CDR1 SGHKS, CDR2 YYEKEE (reference sequence). The CDR3 loop spans 16 amino acids. The CDR3 sequence: CASSLQWTSGGETQYF.

The chain is built from TRBV20-1 and TRBJ2-1; the TCRdb call, TRBD2, lacks DNA for checking. This CDR3 contains 14 residues. Germline values: CDR1 DFQATT, CDR2 SNEGSKA (reference sequence). The CDR3 here is CSASGGPAGNEQFF.

The V gene is TRBV4-1, the J gene TRBJ2-7; the TCRdb D gene call, TRBD2, has no DNA to confirm it. Germline lookup yields CDR1 MGHRA and CDR2 YSYEKL. The CDR3 contains 15 residues. CDR3 residues: CASSQVHSDAYEQYF.

This sequence joins TRBV12-3 or TRBV12-4 and TRBJ2-6; checking the TCRdb D call of TRBD1 is not possible without DNA. CDR3 size: 17 residues. CDR3 loop: CASSWSSQAPGANVLTF.

The V and J genes are TRBV9 and TRBJ2-2; TCRdb returns TRBD1, unconfirmable since there is no DNA. Germline lookup yields CDR1 SGDLS and CDR2 YYNGEE. There are 15 residues in the CDR3. The CDR3 protein is CASSVGDRGPGELFF.

This rearrangement joins TRBV20-1 to TRBJ2-3; TCRdb proposes TRBD2, but this gene call is untestable without DNA. The CDR3 sequence is 14 residues long. Germline CDR1 is DFQATT and CDR2 is SNEGSKA (reference sequence). The CDR3 is CSASLAGGKDTQYF.

The gene calls are TRBV5-1 and TRBJ2-7. The CDR3 spans 14 residues. From germline, CDR1 is SGHRS and CDR2 YFSETQ. The CDR3 here is CASSLGQEVHEQYF.